The rows below give T cell receptor beta chains drawn from one sample of a study of cytomegalovirus exposure and HLA in healthy donors. Sequencing was performed with immunoSEQ multiplex PCR; in TCRdb, only in-frame clones are kept and a portion is missing. Of 65,000 to 90,000 clones in the sample, about 80% are singletons; the top ten hold roughly 2.5%. The sample was PBMCs. Every receptor here comes from a man aged 30 to 45 in good health and CMV-seronegative. The CDR3 runs from the conserved cysteine through the conserved F or W. Fields, in order: CDR3 protein, CDR3 DNA, D gene, clone size, J gene, V gene. A D gene is named only where the DNA matches it firmly. Some rows have no size entry. The others give once, few or many, or a class for an expanded clone.

CASKPQGTGELFF	TGTGCCAGCAAACCCCAGGGAACCGGGGAGCTGTTTTTT	.	once	TRBJ2-2	TRBV6-6
CASSHMGADGYTF	TGCGCCAGCAGCCATATGGGGGCGGACGGCTACACCTTC	.	.	TRBJ1-2	TRBV4-1
CASSQDIRGELYF	TGCGCCAGCAGCCAAGATATTCGGGGGGAGCTGTATTTT	TRBD2	.	TRBJ2-3	TRBV4-3
CASSSIDRSSGNTIYF	TGTGCCAGCAGCTCCATAGACAGGAGCTCTGGAAACACCATATATTTT	.	.	TRBJ1-3	TRBV7-9
CSSSTAVRETQYF	TGTTCCAGCAGTACTGCAGTGCGGGAGACCCAGTACTTC	.	.	TRBJ2-5	TRBV7-9
CASSLQNQPQHF	TGTGCCAGCAGCCTGCAGAATCAGCCCCAGCATTTT	.	.	TRBJ1-5	TRBV5-6
CASSPLGGDTQYF	TGTGCCAGCTCACCCTTGGGGGGTGATACGCAGTATTTT	.	once	TRBJ2-3	TRBV18
CASSIVGGNSPLHF	TGTGCCAGTAGTATAGTGGGCGGGAATTCACCCCTCCACTTT	.	once	TRBJ1-6	TRBV19
CASSGTGFYEQYF	TGTGCCAGCAGCGGAACAGGGTTCTACGAGCAGTACTTC	.	few	TRBJ2-7	TRBV7-9
CASSSQGTMDTIYF	TGTGCCAGCAGCTCTCAGGGGACTATGGACACCATATATTTT	.	.	TRBJ1-3	TRBV7-9
CATSTSPYEQYF	TGTGCCACCAGCACTAGCCCCTACGAGCAGTACTTC	.	.	TRBJ2-7	TRBV15
CASSSGTAREATQYF	TGCGCCAGCAGCTCTGGGACGGCCCGGGAGGCTACGCAGTATTTT	TRBD2	.	TRBJ2-3	TRBV5-1
CASSEKGGNQPQHF	TGCGCCAGCAGTGAGAAGGGAGGCAATCAGCCCCAGCATTTT	.	.	TRBJ1-5	TRBV10-2
CASSLDSHTQYF	TGTGCCAGCAGCTTGGACTCCCATACGCAGTATTTT	.	.	TRBJ2-3	TRBV5-6
CSVGRRDGYTF	TGCAGTGTGGGTCGCAGGGATGGCTACACCTTC	.	.	TRBJ1-2	TRBV20-1
CASSASGGASGELFF	TGTGCCAGCAGCGCTAGCGGGGGGGCTTCCGGGGAGCTGTTTTTT	TRBD2	.	TRBJ2-2	TRBV9
CASSFQSGYEQYF	TGTGCCAGCAGTTTCCAGAGCGGTTACGAGCAGTACTTC	.	.	TRBJ2-7	TRBV27
CASSSGYREKLFF	TGTGCCAGCAGCTCAGGGTATAGGGAAAAACTGTTTTTT	.	.	TRBJ1-4	TRBV6-5
CASTTGENTEAFF	TGTGCCAGCACCACAGGGGAGAACACTGAAGCTTTCTTT	TRBD1	.	TRBJ1-1	TRBV2
CAWAKTENTEAFF	TGTGCCTGGGCCAAGACAGAGAACACTGAAGCTTTCTTT	.	.	TRBJ1-1	TRBV30
CASSHRVGGYEQYF	TGTGCCAGCAGCCACAGGGTTGGTGGTTACGAGCAGTACTTC	.	.	TRBJ2-7	TRBV13
CASSGTSGGSRDTQYF	TGTGCCAGCAGCGGGACTAGCGGGGGGAGTAGAGATACGCAGTATTTT	TRBD2	.	TRBJ2-3	TRBV9
CASIGDTQYF	TGTGCCAGCATCGGAGATACGCAGTATTTT	.	.	TRBJ2-3	TRBV28
CASSLGLQNSYEQYF	TGCGCCAGCAGCCTGGGACTCCAAAACTCCTACGAGCAGTACTTC	.	few	TRBJ2-7	TRBV4-3
CASSGTVYNEQFF	TGTGCCAGCAGTGGGACAGTATACAATGAGCAGTTCTTC	TRBD1	once	TRBJ2-1	TRBV27
CASSRDRGLRTDTQYF	TGTGCCAGCAGCCGGGACAGGGGGCTGCGCACAGATACGCAGTATTTT	TRBD1	few	TRBJ2-3	TRBV5-6
CARSGLTSGGSGEQYF	TGTGCCCGCAGTGGGTTGACTAGCGGGGGATCTGGCGAGCAGTACTTC	TRBD2	.	TRBJ2-7	TRBV2
CASSLYEGRGYTF	TGTGCCAGCAGTTTATACGAGGGTAGGGGCTACACCTTC	.	.	TRBJ1-2	TRBV27
CASSIAPLRIHEQYF	TGTGCCAGTAGTATAGCCCCCTTGAGGATCCACGAGCAGTACTTC	.	.	TRBJ2-7	TRBV19
CASSTDLRNNEQFF	TGTGCCAGTAGTACCGATCTACGAAACAATGAGCAGTTCTTC	.	.	TRBJ2-1	TRBV19
CASSWRGTSRGTDTQYF	TGTGCCAGCAGCTGGAGGGGAACTAGCAGAGGCACAGATACGCAGTATTTT	.	.	TRBJ2-3	TRBV5-6